The text below deals with one T cell receptor (beta chain). It lacks a known antigen. No quality values exist for individual bases; no much larger clone is one base distant. The sample comes from a study of blood T cell repertoires in COVID-19 (dated by TCRdb to the early 2020s). Concerning the study at large: Samples covering the acute and convalescent phases of COVID-19 were provided by collaborators in the United States, Italy and Spain. The samples were drawn from two sources: the first 160 participants of the ongoing ImmuneRACE study, and 1,200 or so subjects contributed by 6 global collaborators. Nearly every sample came with metadata listing a de-identified subject ID, COVID-19 status, age in years and sex. Where available, HLA class I and class II types were obtained from metadata supplied by the sample provider rather than from assay-based typing. The repertoires were made available in a free public database intended to serve as a resource for research on the immune response to SARS-CoV-2. The material from the prospective study consisted of cDNA or gDNA derived from T cells, B-cell-depleted T cells, or PBMCs. Deeply sampled blood TCRbeta repertoires from subjects exposed to, actively infected with, or recovered from COVID-19 were included in the dataset. The full study reports these points: The amount of clinical and demographic metadata varied by source and participant and was provided uncurated.

V has 8 bases trimmed and J has 2 bases trimmed; junction bases matching no gene number 2. For CDR1 and CDR2, the germline V gene (reference sequence) lists MNHEY and SMNVEV. The CDR3 contains 12 residues, cysteine and phenylalanine counted. Only CDR3 DNA remains: 36 bases, in frame from the first base. TCRbeta CDR3 regions were amplified from genomic DNA by means of the immunoSEQ Assay, a bias-controlled multiplex PCR. On the authors' methods: Nucleated cell counts per sample were estimated from amplification of reference gene primers within the assay. To quantify the absolute abundance of each unique TCRbeta CDR3 rearrangement, sequence reads were collapsed and filtered. For each sample, productive Simpson clonality was calculated as the square root of Simpson's diversity index across productive rearrangements. The clones in this table, taken by TCRdb from immuneACCESS, are in-frame only. Not every clone is retained; where verified, under half of the shortfall comes from an unresolved V gene, and the cause of the rest is unknown. Clone size and V and J calls were adopted from that table, with D and trimming inferred from the DNA. The sample has 250,000 or so clones on record, roughly 86% of them singletons. The biggest ten clones account for roughly 0.8% of the sample.

The collaborating institutions used their own protocols to collect whole blood in K2EDTA tubes. For TCRbeta analysis, collaborator samples were shipped as frozen whole blood, as isolated PBMCs, or as DNA extracted from either sample type. Recombination linked TRBV27 to TRBJ2-7; 8 bases in the middle match TRBD2. The receptor was derived from a woman between 25 and 40 years old with acute or convalescent COVID-19. The specimen was peripheral blood. The DNA sequence follows: TGTGCCAGCTTAGCGGGGCCCTACGAGCAGTACTTC. Its coded protein is CASLAGPYEQYF.